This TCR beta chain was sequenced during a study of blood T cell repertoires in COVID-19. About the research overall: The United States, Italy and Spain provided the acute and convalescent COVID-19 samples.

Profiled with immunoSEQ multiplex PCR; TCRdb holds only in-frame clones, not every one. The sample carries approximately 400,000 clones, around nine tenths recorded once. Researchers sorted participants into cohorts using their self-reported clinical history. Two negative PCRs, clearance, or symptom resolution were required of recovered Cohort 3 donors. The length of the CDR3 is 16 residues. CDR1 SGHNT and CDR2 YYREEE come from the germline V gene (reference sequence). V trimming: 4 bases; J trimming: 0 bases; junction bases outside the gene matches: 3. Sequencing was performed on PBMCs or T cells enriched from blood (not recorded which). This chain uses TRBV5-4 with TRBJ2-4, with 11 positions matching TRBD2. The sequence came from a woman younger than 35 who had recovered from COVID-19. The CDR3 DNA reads TGTGCCAGCAGCAAACTAGCGGGGGAAGCCAAAAACATTCAGTACTTC. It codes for CASSKLAGEAKNIQYF. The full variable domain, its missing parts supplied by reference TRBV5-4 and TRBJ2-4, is ETGVTQSPTHLIKTRGQQVTLRCSSQSGHNTVSWYQQALGQGPQFIFQYYREEENGRGNFPPRFSGLQFPNYSSELNVNALELDDSALYLCASSKLAGEAKNIQYFGAGTRLSVL.